Only a few counts were recorded for the clone carrying this TCR beta chain. The entry originates in a study of blood T cell repertoires in COVID-19. Study-wide background: Specimens from acute and convalescent COVID-19 originated in the United States, Italy and Spain. Nucleic acid was either cDNA or gDNA, and it came from T cells, B-cell-depleted T cells, or PBMCs.

Seattle patient enrollment occurred during active infection, with longitudinal follow-up thereafter. Trimming took 1 base from V and 4 from J; bases not matched to a gene: 7. The CDR3 covers 15 residues. CDR1 is SGHRS and CDR2 is YFSETQ in the germline V gene. The data were produced by immunoSEQ multiplex PCR, yet TCRdb's version contains in-frame clones alone and is incomplete. The sample contains roughly 200,000 clones, roughly 82% of which appear only once. The clonotype comes from a woman aged 55-69 years with COVID-19, enrolled during active disease. Sequenced: peripheral blood. The chain is built from TRBV5-1 and TRBJ1-2; 7 positions match TRBD1. In nucleotides, the CDR3 is TGCGCCAGCAGCTTGATGACAGGGCGGGGCTATGGCTACACCTTC. It is translated as CASSLMTGRGYGYTF.